This TCR beta chain was documented in a study of T cells and copy number aberrations in small-cell lung cancer. Patients with resected limited-stage small-cell lung cancer, operated 2008 to 2020. All donors had upfront surgery, without preoperative chemotherapy or radiotherapy, and never received immunotherapy. Normal lung samples lay at least 2 cm from the tumor margin. J lost 7 bases, V lost 4 bases, and 11 bases had no gene match. Germline CDR1 reads SGHNT; CDR2 reads YYREEE (reference sequence). This CDR3 comprises 16 residues. TCRdb's table, derived via immunoSEQ multiplex PCR, lists solely in-frame clones and lacks some. The data show roughly 2,200 clones, around three quarters seen once.

Sequencing was carried out using normal tissue next to the tumor. The clonotype comes from a woman in her fifties or sixties with small cell lung cancer. The genes are TRBV5-4 and TRBJ2-1, with TRBD2 matching 10 bases. The CDR3: CASSPNSGGRANEQFF. The CDR3 nucleotides read TGTGCCAGCAGCCCTAATAGCGGGGGGCGAGCAAATGAGCAGTTCTTC.